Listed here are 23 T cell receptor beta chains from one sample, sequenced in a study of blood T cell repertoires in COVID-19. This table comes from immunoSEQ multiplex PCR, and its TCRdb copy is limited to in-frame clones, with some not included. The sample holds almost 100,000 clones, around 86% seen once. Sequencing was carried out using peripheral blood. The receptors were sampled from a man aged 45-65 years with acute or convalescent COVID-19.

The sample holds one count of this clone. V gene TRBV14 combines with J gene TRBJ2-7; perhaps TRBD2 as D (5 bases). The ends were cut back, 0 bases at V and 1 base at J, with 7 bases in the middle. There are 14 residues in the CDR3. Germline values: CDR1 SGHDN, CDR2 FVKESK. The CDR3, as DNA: TGTGCCAGCAGCCAAGAGAGGGTTTCCTACGAGCAGTACTTC. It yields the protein CASSQERVSYEQYF.

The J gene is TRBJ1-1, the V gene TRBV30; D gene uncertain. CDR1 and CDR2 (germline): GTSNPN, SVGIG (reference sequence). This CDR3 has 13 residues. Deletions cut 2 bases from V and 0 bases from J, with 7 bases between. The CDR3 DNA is TGTGCCTGGAGTTCACACATGAACACTGAAGCTTTCTTT. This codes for CAWSSHMNTEAFF.

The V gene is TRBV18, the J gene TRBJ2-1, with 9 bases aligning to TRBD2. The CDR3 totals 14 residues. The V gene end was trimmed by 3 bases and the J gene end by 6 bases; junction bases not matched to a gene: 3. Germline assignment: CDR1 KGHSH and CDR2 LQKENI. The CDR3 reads CASSPQTSGNEQFF. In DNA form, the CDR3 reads TGTGCCAGCTCACCTCAGACTAGCGGCAATGAGCAGTTCTTC.

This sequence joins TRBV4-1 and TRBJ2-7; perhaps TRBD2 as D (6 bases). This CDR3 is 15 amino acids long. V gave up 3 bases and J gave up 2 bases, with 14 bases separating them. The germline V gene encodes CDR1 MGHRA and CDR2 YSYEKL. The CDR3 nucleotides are TGCGCCAGCAGCCACGGACAAGGAGGGACCTACGAGCAGTACTTC. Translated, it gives CASSHGQGGTYEQYF.

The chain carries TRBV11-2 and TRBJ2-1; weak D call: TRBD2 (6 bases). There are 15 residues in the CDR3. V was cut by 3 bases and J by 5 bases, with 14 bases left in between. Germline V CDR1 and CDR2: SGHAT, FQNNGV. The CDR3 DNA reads TGTGCCAGCAGCTTGTATCGTGCGGGGAACAATGAGCAGTTCTTC. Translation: CASSLYRAGNNEQFF.

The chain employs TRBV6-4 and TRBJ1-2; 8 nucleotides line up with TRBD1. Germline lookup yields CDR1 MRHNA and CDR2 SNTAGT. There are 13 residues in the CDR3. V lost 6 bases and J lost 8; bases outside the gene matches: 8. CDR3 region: CASRADRGWGYTF. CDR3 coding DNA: TGTGCCAGCAGAGCTGACAGGGGCTGGGGCTACACCTTC.

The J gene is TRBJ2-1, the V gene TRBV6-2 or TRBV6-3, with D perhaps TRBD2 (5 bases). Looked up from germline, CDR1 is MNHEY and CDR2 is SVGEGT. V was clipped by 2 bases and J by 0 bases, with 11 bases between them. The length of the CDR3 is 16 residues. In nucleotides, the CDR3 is TGTGCCAGCAGTTACGAGGGTTACAGCTCCTACAATGAGCAGTTCTTC. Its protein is CASSYEGYSSYNEQFF.

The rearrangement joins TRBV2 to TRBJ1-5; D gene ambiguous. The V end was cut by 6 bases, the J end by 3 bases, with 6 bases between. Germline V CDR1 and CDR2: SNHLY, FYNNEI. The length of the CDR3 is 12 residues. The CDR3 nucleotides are TGTGCCAGCAGGGCACCCAATCAGCCCCAGCATTTT. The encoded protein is CASRAPNQPQHF.

The CDR3 sequence: CASSLWLAGGGDEQFF. CDR3 nucleotide sequence: TGTGCCAGCAGCCTGTGGCTAGCGGGAGGAGGAGATGAGCAGTTCTTC. V and J are TRBV7-9 and TRBJ2-1; TRBD2 aligns across 11 bases. This CDR3 region has 16 residues. V was clipped by 5 bases and J by 8 bases; unmatched bases: 11. Germline V lookup: CDR1 SEHNR, CDR2 FQNEAQ (reference sequence).

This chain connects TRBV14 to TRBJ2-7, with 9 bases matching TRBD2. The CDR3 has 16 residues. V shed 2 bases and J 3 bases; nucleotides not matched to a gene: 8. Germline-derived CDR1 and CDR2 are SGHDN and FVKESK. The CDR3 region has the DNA TGTGCCAGCAGCCAAAATCTAGCGGGGAGGATCTACGAGCAGTACTTC. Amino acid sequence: CASSQNLAGRIYEQYF.

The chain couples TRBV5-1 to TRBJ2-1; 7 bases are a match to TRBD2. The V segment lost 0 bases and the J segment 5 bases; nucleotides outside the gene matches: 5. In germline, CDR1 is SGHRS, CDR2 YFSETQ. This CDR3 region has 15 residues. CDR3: CASSLVGGLDNEQFF. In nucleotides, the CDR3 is TGCGCCAGCAGCTTGGTGGGGGGGTTGGACAATGAGCAGTTCTTC.

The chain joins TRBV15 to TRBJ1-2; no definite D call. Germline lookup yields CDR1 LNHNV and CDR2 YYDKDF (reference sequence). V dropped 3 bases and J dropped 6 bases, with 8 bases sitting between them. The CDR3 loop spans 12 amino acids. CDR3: CATSSHFDGYTF. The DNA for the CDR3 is TGTGCCACCAGCAGCCACTTTGATGGCTACACCTTC.

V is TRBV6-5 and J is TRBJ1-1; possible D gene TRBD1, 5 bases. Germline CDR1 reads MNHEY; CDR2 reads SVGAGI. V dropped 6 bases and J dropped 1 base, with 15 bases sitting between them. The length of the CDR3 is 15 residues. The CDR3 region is CASRRTQNTNTEAFF. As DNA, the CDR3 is TGTGCCAGCAGAAGGACACAAAATACGAACACTGAAGCTTTCTTT.

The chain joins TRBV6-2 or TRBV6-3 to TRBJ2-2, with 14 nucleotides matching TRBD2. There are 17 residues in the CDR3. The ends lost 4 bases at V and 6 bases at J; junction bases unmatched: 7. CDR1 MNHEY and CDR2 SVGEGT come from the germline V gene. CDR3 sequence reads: CASSFPGLAGVPGELFF. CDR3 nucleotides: TGTGCCAGCAGTTTCCCGGGACTAGCGGGAGTCCCCGGGGAGCTGTTTTTT.

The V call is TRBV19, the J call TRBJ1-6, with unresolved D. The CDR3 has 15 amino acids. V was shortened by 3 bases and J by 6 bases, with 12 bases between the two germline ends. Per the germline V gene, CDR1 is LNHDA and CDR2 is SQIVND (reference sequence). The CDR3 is CASSIEATINSPLHF. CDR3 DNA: TGTGCCAGTAGTATTGAGGCGACCATTAATTCACCCCTCCACTTT.

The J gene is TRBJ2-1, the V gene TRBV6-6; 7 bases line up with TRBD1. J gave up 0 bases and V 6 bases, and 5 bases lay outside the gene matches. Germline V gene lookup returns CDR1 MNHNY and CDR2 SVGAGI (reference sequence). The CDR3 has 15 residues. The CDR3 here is CASSQDRSSYNEQFF. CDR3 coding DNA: TGTGCCAGCAGCCAGGACAGGAGCTCCTACAATGAGCAGTTCTTC.

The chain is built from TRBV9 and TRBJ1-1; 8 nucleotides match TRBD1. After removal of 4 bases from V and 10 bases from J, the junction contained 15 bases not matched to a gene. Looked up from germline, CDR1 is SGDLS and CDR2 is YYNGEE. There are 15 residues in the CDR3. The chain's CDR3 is CASSPQGGGGRGAFF. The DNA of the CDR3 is TGTGCCAGCAGCCCACAGGGGGGAGGGGGACGTGGAGCTTTCTTT.

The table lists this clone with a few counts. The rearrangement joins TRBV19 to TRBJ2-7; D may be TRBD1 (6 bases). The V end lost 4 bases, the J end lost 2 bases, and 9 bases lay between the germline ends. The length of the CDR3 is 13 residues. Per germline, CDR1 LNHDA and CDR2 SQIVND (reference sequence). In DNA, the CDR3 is TGTGCCAGTAGTACCTCAGGGGCCTACGAGCAGTACTTC. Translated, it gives CASSTSGAYEQYF.

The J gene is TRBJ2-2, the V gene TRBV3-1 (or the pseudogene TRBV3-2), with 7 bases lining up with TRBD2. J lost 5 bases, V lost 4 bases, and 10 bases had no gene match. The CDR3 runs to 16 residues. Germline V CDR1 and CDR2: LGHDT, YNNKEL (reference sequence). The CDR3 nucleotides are TGTGCCAGCAGCCCCCCGGGAGGCCGGGGGACCGGGGAGCTGTTTTTT. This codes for CASSPPGGRGTGELFF.

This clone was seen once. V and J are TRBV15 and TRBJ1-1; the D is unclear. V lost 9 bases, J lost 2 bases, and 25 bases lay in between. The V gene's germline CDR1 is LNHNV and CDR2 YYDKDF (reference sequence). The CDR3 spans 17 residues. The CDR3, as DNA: TGTGCCACAGTCGAGGGAGTTGGGGTTGGCGGAAACACTGAAGCTTTCTTT. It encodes CATVEGVGVGGNTEAFF.

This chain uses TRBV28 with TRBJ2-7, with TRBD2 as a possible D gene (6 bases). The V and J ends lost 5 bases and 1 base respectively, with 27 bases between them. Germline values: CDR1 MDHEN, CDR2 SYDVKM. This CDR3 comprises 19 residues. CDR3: CASSPGGSGPGGYSYEQYF. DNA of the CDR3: TGTGCCAGCAGTCCCGGAGGGTCTGGCCCCGGGGGATATTCCTACGAGCAGTACTTC.

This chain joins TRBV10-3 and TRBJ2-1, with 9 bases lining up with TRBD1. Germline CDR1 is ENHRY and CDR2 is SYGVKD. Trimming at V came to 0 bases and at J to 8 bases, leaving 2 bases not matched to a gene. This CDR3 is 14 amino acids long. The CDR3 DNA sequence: TGTGCCATCAGTGAGTCGGGACAGGGTTATGAGCAGTTCTTC. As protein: CAISESGQGYEQFF.

The CDR3 DNA reads TGCGCCAGCAGTGCCGGGACAGGGCTCCACGAGCAGTACTTC. It codes for CASSAGTGLHEQYF. This rearrangement joins TRBV10-1 to TRBJ2-7, with 9 bases fitting TRBD1. CDR1 is WNHNN and CDR2 is SYGVQD in the germline V gene (reference sequence). The CDR3 is 14 amino acids. Unmatched junction bases numbered 6, after V lost 4 bases and J lost 5 bases.